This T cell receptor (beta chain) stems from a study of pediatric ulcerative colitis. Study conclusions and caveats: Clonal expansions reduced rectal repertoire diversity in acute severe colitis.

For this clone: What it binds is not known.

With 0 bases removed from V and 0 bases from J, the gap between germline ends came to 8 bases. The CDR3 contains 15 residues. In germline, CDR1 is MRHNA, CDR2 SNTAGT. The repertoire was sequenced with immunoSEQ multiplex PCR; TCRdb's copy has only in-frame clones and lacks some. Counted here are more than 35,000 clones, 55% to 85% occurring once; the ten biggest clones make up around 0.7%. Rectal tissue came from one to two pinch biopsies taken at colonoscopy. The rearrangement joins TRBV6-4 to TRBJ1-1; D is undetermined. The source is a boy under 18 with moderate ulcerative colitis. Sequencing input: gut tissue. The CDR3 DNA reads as TGTGCCAGCAGTGACTCGCGGCACATGAACACTGAAGCTTTCTTT. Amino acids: CASSDSRHMNTEAFF.